There are many counts of the clone carrying this TCR beta chain. Stated time point: pre-sensitization, week 0. As to treatment: therapeutic diphenylcyclopropenone sensitization with weekly scalp DPC. Every donor had alopecia and was 18 to 70 years old; all were suitable for DPC. The CDR3 consists of 12 residues. Trimming cost V 2 bases and J 2 bases, with 1 base left between them. These data originate in a study of human T cells and chemical hapten exposure. Library preparation tagged each individual cDNA molecule with a unique molecular identifier. From the RACE reads, TCRdb called clonotypes with MiXCR, one entry per CDR3 protein. The table records around 330,000 distinct CDR3 sequences, 4.5% to 5.5% of them present only once.

The clonotype originates from a woman under 30 with alopecia areata. Some clones in this sample may be carry-over from other donors' samples. The V gene is TRBV12-3 or TRBV12-4, the J gene TRBJ2-1, with unresolved D. The specimen comprised whole blood, sampled in connection with sensitization to the hapten diphenylcyclopropenone (DPC). The CDR3 loop reads CASSLTYNEQFF. The CDR3 bases are TGTGCCAGCAGTTTAACCTACAATGAGCAGTTCTTC.